This section outlines one T cell receptor (beta chain) sequence together with its context. These data originate in a study of PD-1 blockade in classical Hodgkin lymphoma. Background on the study: Nivolumab dosing for patients was 3 mg/kg, administered intravenously every 2 weeks.

Every single patient, without exception, relapsed after autologous stem cell transplantation, and brentuximab vedotin exposure varied. By magnetic negative selection, CD8+ T cells were isolated from the thawed PBMCs. When best responses were assessed, they were complete response, partial response or progressive disease. The CDR3 loop spans 16 amino acids. The V end lost 5 bases, the J end lost 7 bases, and 20 bases lay between the germline ends. Per germline, CDR1 SGHVS and CDR2 FQNEAQ. The repertoire was sequenced with immunoSEQ multiplex PCR; TCRdb's copy has only in-frame clones and lacks some. The table records 2,500 to 3,500 clones, approximately 78% of them present only once.

This clonotype was sampled from a human donor with classical Hodgkin lymphoma. The starting material was CD8+ T cells from blood, obtained at baseline. The J gene is TRBJ1-4, the V gene TRBV7-8; TRBD1 might be the D (6 bases). CDR3: CASSAGTLRGIEKLFF. The DNA of the CDR3 is TGTGCCAGCAGCGCTGGGACACTAAGAGGGATTGAAAAACTGTTTTTT.